This entry concerns a single TCR beta chain. The target antigen is unknown. These data are taken from a study of glioma-infiltrating T cells. Study results and caveats: Tissue-blood divergence was below expectation in non-neoplastic patients, above in gliomas.

Amplification of TCR alpha and beta CDR3 regions from RNA used iRepertoire nested multiplex PCR. Tissue mRNA or PBMC total RNA, about 90-450 ng, went into one-step reverse transcription and amplification. TCRdb re-called the multiplex PCR reads with MiXCR, one entry per CDR3 protein. The sample holds about 140,000 distinct CDR3 sequences, 35% to 50% seen once. The CDR3 loop spans 15 amino acids. V gave up 6 bases and J gave up 5 bases, with 19 bases separating them. The V gene's germline CDR1 is MDHEN and CDR2 SYDVKM. Specimen: glioma tissue, nonneoplastic brain tissue, or PBMCs (not recorded which). The clonotype was recovered from a human donor with low-grade glioma or glioblastoma, undergoing nonglioma brain surgery, or in good health (not recorded which). The chain joins TRBV28 to TRBJ2-5; TRBD2 is a possible D gene (6 bases). Here the CDR3 reads CASRLASGGRETQYF. In DNA, the CDR3 is TGTGCCAGCAGATTAGCATCCGGGGGACGCGAGACCCAGTACTTC.